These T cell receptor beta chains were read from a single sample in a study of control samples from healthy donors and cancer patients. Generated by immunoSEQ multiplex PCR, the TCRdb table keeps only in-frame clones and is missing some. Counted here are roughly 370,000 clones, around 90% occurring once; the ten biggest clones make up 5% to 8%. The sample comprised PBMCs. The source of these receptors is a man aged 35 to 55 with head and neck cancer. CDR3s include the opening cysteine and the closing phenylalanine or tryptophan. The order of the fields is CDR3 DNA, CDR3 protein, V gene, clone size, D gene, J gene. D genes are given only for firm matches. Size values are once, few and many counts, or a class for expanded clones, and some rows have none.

DNA: TGTGCCAGCAGCAATCAGCGGAGAGCCCAATCTGAAGCTTTCTTT
CDR3: CASSNQRRAQSEAFF
V: TRBV3-1/TRBV3-2
size: NA
D: NA
J: TRBJ1-1

DNA: TGCGCCAGCAGTGCGGCTTTGTGGGGGAGGAACACTGAAGCTTTCTTT
CDR3: CASSAALWGRNTEAFF
V: TRBV10-1
size: NA
D: NA
J: TRBJ1-1

DNA: TGTGCCAGCAGCTTGTGGGGTCGGAACACTGAAGCTTTCTTT
CDR3: CASSLWGRNTEAFF
V: TRBV7-6
size: once
D: NA
J: TRBJ1-1

DNA: TGTGCCAGCAGCCAAGTCCCACGCGGTGAGCAGTTCTTC
CDR3: CASSQVPRGEQFF
V: TRBV3-1/TRBV3-2
size: NA
D: NA
J: TRBJ2-1

DNA: TGCAGTGCTAGTCCCGCCGCACCGGCAAGCAATCAGCCCCAGCATTTT
CDR3: CSASPAAPASNQPQHF
V: TRBV20-1
size: NA
D: NA
J: TRBJ1-5

DNA: TGTGCCAGCAGTTCGCCGGACAGGTTTGAAGGTGAGCAGTTCTTC
CDR3: CASSSPDRFEGEQFF
V: TRBV6-5
size: NA
D: TRBD1
J: TRBJ2-1

DNA: TGTGCCAGTGGGACAGGGGGGTACGAGCAGTACTTC
CDR3: CASGTGGYEQYF
V: TRBV12-3/TRBV12-4
size: NA
D: TRBD1
J: TRBJ2-7

DNA: TGTGCCAGCAGCGGGGGACAGTTCAATCAGCCCCAGCATTTT
CDR3: CASSGGQFNQPQHF
V: TRBV5-5
size: NA
D: TRBD1
J: TRBJ1-5

DNA: TGCGCCAGCAGCCGCTTCGGGGGGGCTGGTGAGCAGTTCTTC
CDR3: CASSRFGGAGEQFF
V: TRBV4-1
size: NA
D: TRBD2
J: TRBJ2-1

DNA: TGTGCCAGCAGAAAATCGGGGGATGAGCAGTTCTTC
CDR3: CASRKSGDEQFF
V: TRBV7-2
size: NA
D: NA
J: TRBJ2-1

DNA: TGTGCCAGCAGGGATACAGGGGGGGGCTATGGCTACACCTTC
CDR3: CASRDTGGGYGYTF
V: TRBV6-5
size: NA
D: TRBD1
J: TRBJ1-2

DNA: TGTGCCAGCAGCTTAGGTGTTAGCGGGGGGGTTACAGATACGCAGTATTTT
CDR3: CASSLGVSGGVTDTQYF
V: TRBV7-3
size: NA
D: TRBD2
J: TRBJ2-3

DNA: TGTGCCTGGAGTGTACAGGCGTCCAATCAGCCCCAGCATTTT
CDR3: CAWSVQASNQPQHF
V: TRBV30
size: NA
D: NA
J: TRBJ1-5

DNA: TGTGCCAGCAGTCCGCTCACGCCGGGACTAGCGGCACGAGAGCAGTACTTC
CDR3: CASSPLTPGLAAREQYF
V: TRBV6-6
size: NA
D: TRBD2
J: TRBJ2-7

DNA: TGTGCCAGCAGCTTAGAGAGGGACCAAGAGACCCAGTACTTC
CDR3: CASSLERDQETQYF
V: TRBV7-2
size: NA
D: NA
J: TRBJ2-5

DNA: TGTGCCAGCAGACCTCCTACCGGGACAACCGGGGAGCTGTTTTTT
CDR3: CASRPPTGTTGELFF
V: TRBV6-5
size: NA
D: NA
J: TRBJ2-2

DNA: TGTGCCAGCACCTCCGGGGGGCTGGAGACCCAGTACTTC
CDR3: CASTSGGLETQYF
V: TRBV6-5
size: NA
D: NA
J: TRBJ2-5

DNA: TGTGCCAGCAGCCCAGGACAGTCTAGGAGCTATGGCTACACCTTC
CDR3: CASSPGQSRSYGYTF
V: TRBV7-6
size: NA
D: NA
J: TRBJ1-2

DNA: TGTGCCAGCACCTTAATAAGGGGGACTGAAGCTTTCTTT
CDR3: CASTLIRGTEAFF
V: TRBV6-5
size: once
D: NA
J: TRBJ1-1

DNA: TGTGCCAGCAGCCCCGGACAGGCCTATGGCTACACCTTC
CDR3: CASSPGQAYGYTF
V: TRBV7-6
size: NA
D: TRBD1
J: TRBJ1-2

DNA: TGTGCCAGCTCTCCCTGGGAGTTCACTGAAGCTTTCTTT
CDR3: CASSPWEFTEAFF
V: TRBV18
size: NA
D: NA
J: TRBJ1-1

DNA: TGTGCCAGCAGTTCGGACGGGAACACTGAAGCTTTCTTT
CDR3: CASSSDGNTEAFF
V: TRBV28
size: NA
D: NA
J: TRBJ1-1

DNA: TGCAGCGTTGAAAATCCAAGGGGACTAGAGAACGAGCAGTACTTC
CDR3: CSVENPRGLENEQYF
V: TRBV29-1
size: NA
D: TRBD2
J: TRBJ2-7

DNA: TGTGCCAGCAGCCTGAGGGGCAGGGGTAATGAAAAACTGTTTTTT
CDR3: CASSLRGRGNEKLFF
V: TRBV14
size: NA
D: NA
J: TRBJ1-4